A selection of T cell receptor beta chains follows, all from one sample in a study of cytomegalovirus exposure and HLA in healthy donors. The data were produced by immunoSEQ multiplex PCR, yet TCRdb's version contains in-frame clones alone and is incomplete. The sample gives approximately 89,000 clones, 62% of which show up once; roughly 6% is in the top ten. The sample taken for sequencing was PBMCs. The receptors derive from a woman in her 30s in good health and CMV-seropositive. Both conserved end residues are part of each CDR3. D genes are given only for firm matches. Clone size appears in some rows only: once, few, many, or a class for an expanded clone.

j_call	clone_size	d_call	cdr3_length	v_call	cdr3_nt	cdr3_aa
TRBJ2-1	NA	TRBD2	15	TRBV9	TGTGCCAGCAGCGGGACTAGCGGGCTTACAAGTGAGCAGTTCTTC	CASSGTSGLTSEQFF
TRBJ2-5	once	TRBD1	15	TRBV5-6	TGTGCCAGCAGCTTGATGACAGGGGCTAAAGAGACCCAGTACTTC	CASSLMTGAKETQYF
TRBJ1-2	NA	TRBD1	13	TRBV19	TGTGCCAGTATTGATGAGGGGGCTAATGGCTACACCTTC	CASIDEGANGYTF
TRBJ1-2	once	TRBD1	15	TRBV25-1	TGTGCCAGCAGTGACGGGACAGGGTTGGTATATGGCTACACCTTC	CASSDGTGLVYGYTF
TRBJ1-5	NA	NA	13	TRBV5-8	TGTGCCAGCACCTCCTGGGCTGGTCAGCCCCAGCATTTT	CASTSWAGQPQHF
TRBJ1-2	NA	NA	14	TRBV29-1	TGCAGCGTTGAATTGCGGGCGCTTAACTATGGCTACACCTTC	CSVELRALNYGYTF
TRBJ2-7	NA	NA	18	TRBV28	TGTGCCAGCAGTTTAGGGCCCATCCTTGGGTCTGCGGGTTACGAGCAGTACTTC	CASSLGPILGSAGYEQYF
TRBJ1-3	NA	NA	15	TRBV6-5	TGTGCCAGCAGGCGAGGGGGGGCATGGGGAAACACCATATATTTT	CASRRGGAWGNTIYF
TRBJ2-7	NA	TRBD1	15	TRBV6-5	TGTGCCAGCAGCATCGGGGACAGGGGGCCCTACGAGCAGTACTTC	CASSIGDRGPYEQYF
TRBJ2-7	NA	TRBD1	16	TRBV7-8	TGTGCCAGCAGCTATCCCGGGACAGGGCTTGGACTCGAGCAGTACTTC	CASSYPGTGLGLEQYF
TRBJ2-7	NA	NA	15	TRBV6-1	TGTGCCAGCAGGAAGGACTTTTCGAGCTCCTACGAGCAGTACTTC	CASRKDFSSSYEQYF
TRBJ1-2	few	TRBD1	14	TRBV7-2	TGTGCCAGCAGCTTCCGGGACAGGAACTATGGCTACACCTTC	CASSFRDRNYGYTF
TRBJ1-2	NA	NA	14	TRBV10-3	TGTGCCATCAGTGAGACGACAGGATCTTATGGCTACCCCTTC	CAISETTGSYGYPF
TRBJ1-2	NA	NA	13	TRBV6-5	TGTGCCAGCAGTTACCAGAGGAACTATGGCTACACCTTC	CASSYQRNYGYTF
TRBJ1-2	NA	NA	12	TRBV15	TGTGCCACCAGCAGAGGAGGGGGTGGCTACACCTTC	CATSRGGGGYTF
TRBJ2-7	NA	TRBD1	14	TRBV5-4	TGTGCCAGCAGCATAAGACAGGGGTCCTACGAGCAGTACTTC	CASSIRQGSYEQYF
TRBJ2-1	NA	NA	12	TRBV28	TGTGCCAGCAGTACCAACAACCGCCAGGGGTTCTTC	CASSTNNRQGFF
TRBJ2-4	NA	TRBD2	14	TRBV27	TGTGCCAGCAGTAAACTTAGCGGGGAAAACATTCAGTACTTC	CASSKLSGENIQYF
TRBJ2-7	NA	TRBD2	18	TRBV28	TGTGCCAGCAGTTTAATTTCGAGCGGGGGGGCGACCACACGTGAGCAGTACTTC	CASSLISSGGATTREQYF
TRBJ1-2	NA	TRBD1	14	TRBV11-2	TGTGCCAGCAGCTTAGGGACAGGAACCTATGGCTACACCTTC	CASSLGTGTYGYTF
TRBJ2-1	few	TRBD2	16	TRBV5-1	TGCGCCAGCAGCTTAATTGTTAGCGGGGGCGACAATGAGCAGTTCTTC	CASSLIVSGGDNEQFF
TRBJ2-1	NA	TRBD1	15	TRBV7-3	TGTGCCAGCAGCGCGGGACAGGGGGCGCAGAATGAGCAGTTCTTC	CASSAGQGAQNEQFF
TRBJ2-7	NA	TRBD2	14	TRBV15	TGTGCCACCAGCCTTAGCGGGGGAACCTACGAGCAGTACTTC	CATSLSGGTYEQYF
TRBJ1-5	NA	NA	14	TRBV7-2	TGTGCCAGCACCACCGGCGAGGGAAATCAGCCCCAGCATTTT	CASTTGEGNQPQHF
TRBJ1-2	NA	TRBD1	15	TRBV5-5	TGTGCCAGCAGCGTACAGGGGGCTACCAGCTATGGCTACACCTTC	CASSVQGATSYGYTF
TRBJ2-7	NA	TRBD2	16	TRBV9	TGTGCCAGCAGCGTAGGCGGGGGGGGTCGCATCTACGAGCAGTACTTC	CASSVGGGGRIYEQYF
TRBJ2-7	NA	NA	12	TRBV7-2	TGTGCCAGCAGCTTATTCAACTACGAGCAGTACTTC	CASSLFNYEQYF
TRBJ2-2	NA	NA	15	TRBV7-8	TGTGCCAGCAGCCCTCGGACACTTAACACCGGGGAGCTGTTTTTT	CASSPRTLNTGELFF
TRBJ2-3	few	NA	14	TRBV4-1	TGCGCCAGCAGCGAGCATGAGGCACAAGATACGCAGTATTTT	CASSEHEAQDTQYF
TRBJ1-2	NA	NA	15	TRBV30	TGTGCCTGGAGTATCAACCTGCCTACCTATAAAGGCTACACCTTC	CAWSINLPTYKGYTF
TRBJ1-2	NA	NA	12	TRBV28	TGTGCCAGTGCCAGGAGGGAGAAGGGCTACACCTTC	CASARREKGYTF
TRBJ2-5	NA	NA	14	TRBV7-2	TGTGCCAGCAGCTTAGTCAGGGGTCAAGAGACCCAGTACTTC	CASSLVRGQETQYF
TRBJ1-1	NA	TRBD1	15	TRBV7-9	TGTGCCAGCAGTAGGACAGGGGGCTGGGGCACTGAAGCTTTCTTT	CASSRTGGWGTEAFF
TRBJ2-3	NA	NA	16	TRBV18	TGTGCCACGAACCTTGGGGGACTCGCGATGACAGATACGCAGTATTTT	CATNLGGLAMTDTQYF
TRBJ1-3	NA	NA	15	TRBV6-5	TGTGCCAGCAGATGGACAGACCTCCCTGGAAACACCATATATTTT	CASRWTDLPGNTIYF
TRBJ1-6	NA	NA	15	TRBV7-9	TGTGCCAGCAGCTTAGCGTCCGGGAGAGATTCACCCCTCCACTTT	CASSLASGRDSPLHF
TRBJ1-1	few	NA	16	TRBV9	TGTGCCAGCACCTACGAGTCGGAGCTAAGTAACACTGAAGCTTTCTTT	CASTYESELSNTEAFF
TRBJ1-2	NA	NA	11	TRBV29-1	TGCAGCGTTGAAGAGACATTAGGTCAAACCTTC	CSVEETLGQTF
TRBJ1-1	few	NA	13	TRBV6-1	TGTGCCAGCAGTGAAATGGGGGGAACTGAAGCTTTCTTT	CASSEMGGTEAFF
TRBJ1-2	NA	NA	15	TRBV6-5	TGTGCCAGCACCTCCCTGGGGGGTTGGAACTATGGCTACACCTTC	CASTSLGGWNYGYTF
TRBJ1-3	NA	TRBD1	17	TRBV18	TGTGCCAGCTCACCACCCGGGACAGGGGCCTCTGGAAACACCATATATTTT	CASSPPGTGASGNTIYF
TRBJ1-1	NA	NA	16	TRBV4-1	TGCGCCAGCAGCCAAGGGAGTACGGCGGCGAACACTGAAGCTTTCTTT	CASSQGSTAANTEAFF
TRBJ1-5	NA	NA	17	TRBV15	TGTGCCACCAGCAGAGCGCGGGCGGGATATAGCAATCAGCCCCAGCATTTT	CATSRARAGYSNQPQHF
TRBJ2-3	NA	TRBD2	16	TRBV11-2	TGTGCCAGCAGCCCTAGAGCGGGGGTGATCACAGATACGCAGTATTTT	CASSPRAGVITDTQYF
TRBJ1-1	NA	NA	15	TRBV7-9	TGTTCCAGCAGCTTAGATGCCGCGGGGGGCACTGAAGCTTTCTTT	CSSSLDAAGGTEAFF